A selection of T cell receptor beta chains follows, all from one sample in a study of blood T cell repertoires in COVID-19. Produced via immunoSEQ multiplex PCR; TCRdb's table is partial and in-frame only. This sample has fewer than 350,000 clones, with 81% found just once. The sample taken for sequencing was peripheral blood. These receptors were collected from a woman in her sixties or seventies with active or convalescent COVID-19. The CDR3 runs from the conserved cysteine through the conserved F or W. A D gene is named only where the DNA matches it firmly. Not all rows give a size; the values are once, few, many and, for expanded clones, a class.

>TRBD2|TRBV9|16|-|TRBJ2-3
TGTGCCAGCAGCGTAGCGGGGAGGGCTGGGGGAGATACGCAGTATTTT
CASSVAGRAGGDTQYF
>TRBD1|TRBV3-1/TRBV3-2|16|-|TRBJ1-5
TGTGCCAGCAGCCACCAGGACAGGGCAAGGAAAGAGCCCCAGCATTTT
CASSHQDRARKEPQHF
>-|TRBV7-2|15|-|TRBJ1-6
TGTGCCAGCAGCTTAGTCCTGTTATCTAATTCACCCCTCCACTTT
CASSLVLLSNSPLHF
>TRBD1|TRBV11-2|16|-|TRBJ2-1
TGTGCCAGCACCCGGACAGGGAGAGCCTCCTACAATGAGCAGTTCTTC
CASTRTGRASYNEQFF
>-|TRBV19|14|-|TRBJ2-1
TGTGCCAGTAGTATAGATTCAGGAAGGAATGAGCAGTTCTTC
CASSIDSGRNEQFF
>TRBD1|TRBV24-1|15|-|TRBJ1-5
TGTGCCACCAGTGAAGACAGGGGATCGGGCCAGCCCCAGCATTTT
CATSEDRGSGQPQHF
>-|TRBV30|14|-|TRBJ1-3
TGTGCCTCAACCCACGGGACTCGGGGAAACACCATATATTTT
CASTHGTRGNTIYF
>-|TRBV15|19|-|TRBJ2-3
TGTGCCACCAGCAGAGACATGGGCGGGGTGGTTGGCAGCACAGATACGCAGTATTTT
CATSRDMGGVVGSTDTQYF
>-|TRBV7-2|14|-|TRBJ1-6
TGTGCCAGCAGCTTAGTGGTTCGGAATTCACCCCTCCACTTT
CASSLVVRNSPLHF
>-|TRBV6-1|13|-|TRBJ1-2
TGTGCCAGCAGTGAGGTCCAGTACTATGGCTACACCTTC
CASSEVQYYGYTF
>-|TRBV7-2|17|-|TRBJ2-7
TGTGCCAGCAGCTTAGAACTAACGGGCAGGGTGGCCTACGAGCAGTACTTC
CASSLELTGRVAYEQYF
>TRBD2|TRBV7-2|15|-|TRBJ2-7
TGTGCCAGCAGCTGGTTAGCGGGGGCCCAATACGAGCAGTACTTC
CASSWLAGAQYEQYF
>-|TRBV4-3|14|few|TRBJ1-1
TGCGCCAGCAGCCAAGGGGTAGCGAACACTGAAGCTTTCTTT
CASSQGVANTEAFF
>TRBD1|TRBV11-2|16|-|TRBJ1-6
TGTGCCAGCAGCTTAGATCCAGGACAGGGTAATTCACCCCTCCACTTT
CASSLDPGQGNSPLHF
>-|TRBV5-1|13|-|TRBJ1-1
TGCGCCAGTAGGACGTTGGAGGACACTGAAGCTTTCTTT
CASRTLEDTEAFF
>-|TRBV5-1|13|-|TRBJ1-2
TGCGCCAGCACCAGGGCTTCCGACTATGGCTACACCTTC
CASTRASDYGYTF
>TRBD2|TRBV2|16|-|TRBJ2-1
TGTGCCAGCAGTCTACTATCGGGACTAGCATACAATGAGCAGTTCTTC
CASSLLSGLAYNEQFF
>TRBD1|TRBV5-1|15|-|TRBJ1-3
TGCGCCAGCAGGGAGAGGACAGGGCCAAGAAACACCATATATTTT
CASRERTGPRNTIYF
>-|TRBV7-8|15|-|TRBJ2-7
TGTGCCAGCAGCTTAGCACTCACGGGGGCCTACGAGCAGTACTTC
CASSLALTGAYEQYF
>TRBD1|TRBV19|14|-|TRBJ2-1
TGTGCCAGTAGCAAGGGACAGGGGGGCCATGAGCAGTTCTTC
CASSKGQGGHEQFF
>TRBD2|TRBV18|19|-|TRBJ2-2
TGTGCCAGCTCACCAGAAGGCGGGGGGGCCTTTCGTGACACCGGGGAGCTGTTTTTT
CASSPEGGGAFRDTGELFF
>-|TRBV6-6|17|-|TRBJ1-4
TGTGCCACCAGTCCGGGGGGCTGGGATGGACGGAATGAAAAACTGTTTTTT
CATSPGGWDGRNEKLFF
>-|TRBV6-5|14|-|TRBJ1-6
TGTGCCAGCCGCCAGGGTAGGGAAAATTCACCCCTCCACTTT
CASRQGRENSPLHF
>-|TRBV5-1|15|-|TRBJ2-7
TGCGCCAGCAGTAAACAGGGAATCTCTCCCTACGAGCAGTACTTC
CASSKQGISPYEQYF
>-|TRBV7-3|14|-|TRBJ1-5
TGTGCCAGCAGCTACTTAAATAGCAATCAGCCCCAGCATTTT
CASSYLNSNQPQHF
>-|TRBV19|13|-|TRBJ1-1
TGTGCCTCTAAAGCCTTCTTTTACACTGAAGCTTTCTTT
CASKAFFYTEAFF
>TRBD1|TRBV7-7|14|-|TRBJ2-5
TGTGCCAGCAGCCCGGGACAGGTTAAAGAGACCCAGTACTTC
CASSPGQVKETQYF
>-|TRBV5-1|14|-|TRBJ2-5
TGCGCCAGCAGCTCCCGCGGGCCCAAAGAGACCCAGTACTTC
CASSSRGPKETQYF
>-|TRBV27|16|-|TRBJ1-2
TGTGCCAGCAGTCCTCTCCCACCCGGCAGGGGCTATGGCTACACCTTC
CASSPLPPGRGYGYTF